This T cell receptor (beta chain) was retrieved from a study of cytomegalovirus exposure and HLA in healthy donors. Overall study findings and caveats: The classifier was said to identify cytomegalovirus status with high specificity and sensitivity. Based on reports, TCR beta sequences accurately predicted HLA-A and HLA-B alleles for most subjects. Most TCR sequences were seen very rarely across donors, but some public TCRs occurred in many. A prior analysis recorded that most TCR beta V segments were productive about 90% or about 30% of the time.

A word on this clone: Its antigen is still unknown.

Germline values: CDR1 SQVTM, CDR2 ANQGSEA. Trimming took 7 bases from V and 3 from J, leaving 9 bases between them. The CDR3 runs 12 residues. In the PCR, 60 Vbeta and 13 Jbeta primers were used. Clones were read by immunoSEQ multiplex PCR, and TCRdb kept only the in-frame ones, dropping some. The sample shows about 100,000 clones, approximately 80% of them seen only once. The gene calls are TRBV29-1 and TRBJ2-2; D unresolved. The sample was PBMCs. The clonotype comes from a female donor in good health and CMV-seropositive. This CDR3 reads CSAYGDTGELFF. CDR3 DNA sequence: TGCAGCGCCTACGGTGACACCGGGGAGCTGTTTTTT.